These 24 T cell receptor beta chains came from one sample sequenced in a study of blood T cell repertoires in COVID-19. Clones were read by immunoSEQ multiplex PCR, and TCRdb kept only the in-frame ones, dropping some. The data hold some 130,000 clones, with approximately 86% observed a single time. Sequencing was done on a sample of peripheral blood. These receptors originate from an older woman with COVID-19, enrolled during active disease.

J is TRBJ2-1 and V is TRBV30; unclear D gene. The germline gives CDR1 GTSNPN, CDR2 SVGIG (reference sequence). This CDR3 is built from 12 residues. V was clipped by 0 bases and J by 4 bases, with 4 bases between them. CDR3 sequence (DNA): TGTGCCTGGAGTGTACAGTACAATGAGCAGTTCTTC. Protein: CAWSVQYNEQFF.

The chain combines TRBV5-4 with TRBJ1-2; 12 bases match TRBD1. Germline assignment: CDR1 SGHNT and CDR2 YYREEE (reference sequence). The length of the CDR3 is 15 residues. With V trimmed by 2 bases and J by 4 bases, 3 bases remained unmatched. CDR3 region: CASSLPGQGAYGYTF. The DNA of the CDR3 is TGTGCCAGCAGCTTACCGGGACAGGGGGCCTATGGCTACACCTTC.

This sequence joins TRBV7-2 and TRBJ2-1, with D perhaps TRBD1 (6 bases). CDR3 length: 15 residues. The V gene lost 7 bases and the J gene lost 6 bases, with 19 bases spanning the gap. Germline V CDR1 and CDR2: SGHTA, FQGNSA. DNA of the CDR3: TGTGCCAGCACCTCCGAGGGAAACAGGGTCAATGAGCAGTTCTTC. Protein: CASTSEGNRVNEQFF.

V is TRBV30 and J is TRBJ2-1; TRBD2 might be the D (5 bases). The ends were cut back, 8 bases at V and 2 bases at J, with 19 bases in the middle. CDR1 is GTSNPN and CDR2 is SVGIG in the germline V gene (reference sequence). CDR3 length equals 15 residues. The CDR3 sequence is CAAQDLDGTYNEQFF. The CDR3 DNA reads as TGTGCCGCCCAAGACTTGGACGGGACCTACAATGAGCAGTTCTTC.

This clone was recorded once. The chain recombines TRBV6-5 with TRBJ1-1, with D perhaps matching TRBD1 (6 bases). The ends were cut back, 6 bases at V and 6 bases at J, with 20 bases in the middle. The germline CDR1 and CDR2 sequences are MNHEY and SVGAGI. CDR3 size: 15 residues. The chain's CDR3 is CASRSTGWVLAEAFF. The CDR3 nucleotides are TGTGCCAGCAGGTCGACAGGATGGGTTTTAGCTGAAGCTTTCTTT.

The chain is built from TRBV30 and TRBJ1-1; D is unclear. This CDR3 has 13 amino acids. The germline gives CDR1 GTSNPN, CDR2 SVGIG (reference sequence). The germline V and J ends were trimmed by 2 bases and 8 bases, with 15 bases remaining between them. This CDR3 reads CAWSPQVVAEAFF. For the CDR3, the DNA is TGTGCCTGGAGTCCCCAGGTCGTGGCCGAAGCTTTCTTT. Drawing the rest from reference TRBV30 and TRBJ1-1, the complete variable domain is SQTIHQWPATLVQPVGSPLSLECTVEGTSNPNLYWYRQAAGRGLQLLFYSVGIGQISSEVPQNLSASRPQDRQFILSSKKLLLSDSGFYLCAWSPQVVAEAFFGQGTRLTVV.

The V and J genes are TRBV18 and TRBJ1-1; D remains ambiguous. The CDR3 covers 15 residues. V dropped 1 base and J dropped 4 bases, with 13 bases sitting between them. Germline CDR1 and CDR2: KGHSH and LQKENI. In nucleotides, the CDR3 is TGTGCCAGCTCACCACAGTCGGGATTGAGCACTGAAGCTTTCTTT. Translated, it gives CASSPQSGLSTEAFF.

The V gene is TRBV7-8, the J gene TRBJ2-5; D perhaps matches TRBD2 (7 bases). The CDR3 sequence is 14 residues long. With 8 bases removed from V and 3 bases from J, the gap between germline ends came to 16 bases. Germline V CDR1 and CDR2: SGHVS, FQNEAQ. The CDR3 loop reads CASWRGGREETQYF. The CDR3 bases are TGTGCCAGCTGGAGGGGGGGGAGAGAAGAGACCCAGTACTTC.

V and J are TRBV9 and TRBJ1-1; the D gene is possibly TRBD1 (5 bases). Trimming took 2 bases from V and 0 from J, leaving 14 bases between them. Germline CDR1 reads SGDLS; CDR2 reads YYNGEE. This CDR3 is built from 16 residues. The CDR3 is CASSVGGDLLNTEAFF. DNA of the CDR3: TGTGCCAGCAGCGTTGGTGGGGACTTACTGAACACTGAAGCTTTCTTT.

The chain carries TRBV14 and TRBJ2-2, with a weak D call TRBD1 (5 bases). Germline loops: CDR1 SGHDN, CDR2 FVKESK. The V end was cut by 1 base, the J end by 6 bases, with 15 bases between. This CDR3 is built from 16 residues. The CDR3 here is CASSQVSGFTSGELFF. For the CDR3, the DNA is TGTGCCAGCAGCCAAGTTTCAGGGTTCACATCCGGGGAGCTGTTTTTT. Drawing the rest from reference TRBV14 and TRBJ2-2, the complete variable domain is EAGVTQFPSHSVIEKGQTVTLRCDPISGHDNLYWYRRVMGKEIKFLLHFVKESKQDESGMPNNRFLAERTGGTYSTLKVQPAELEDSGVYFCASSQVSGFTSGELFFGEGSRLTVL.

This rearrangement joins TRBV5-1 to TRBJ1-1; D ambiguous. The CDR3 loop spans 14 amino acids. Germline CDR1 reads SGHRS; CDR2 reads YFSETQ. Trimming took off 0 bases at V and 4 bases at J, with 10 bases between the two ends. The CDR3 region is CASSLGALGTEAFF. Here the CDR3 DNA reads TGCGCCAGCAGCTTGGGGGCTTTGGGCACTGAAGCTTTCTTT.

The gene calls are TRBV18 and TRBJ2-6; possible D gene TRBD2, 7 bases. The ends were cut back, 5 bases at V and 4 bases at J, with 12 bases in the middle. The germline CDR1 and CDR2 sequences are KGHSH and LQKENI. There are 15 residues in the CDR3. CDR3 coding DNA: TGTGCCAGCTCAACGGCGGGGGCCGGGGCCAACGTCCTGACTTTC. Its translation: CASSTAGAGANVLTF.

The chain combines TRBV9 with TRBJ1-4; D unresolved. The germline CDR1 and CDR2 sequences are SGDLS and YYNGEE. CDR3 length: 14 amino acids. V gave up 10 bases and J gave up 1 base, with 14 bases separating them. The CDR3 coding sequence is TGTGCCGCCCCGATCGGAGGAACTAATGAAAAACTGTTTTTT. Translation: CAAPIGGTNEKLFF.

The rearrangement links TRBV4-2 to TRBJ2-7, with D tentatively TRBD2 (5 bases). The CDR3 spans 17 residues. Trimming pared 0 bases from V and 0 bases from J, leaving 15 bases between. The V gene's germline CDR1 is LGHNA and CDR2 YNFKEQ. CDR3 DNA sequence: TGTGCCAGCAGCCAAGAAGTACCAACGGGGAGCTCCTACGAGCAGTACTTC. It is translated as CASSQEVPTGSSYEQYF.

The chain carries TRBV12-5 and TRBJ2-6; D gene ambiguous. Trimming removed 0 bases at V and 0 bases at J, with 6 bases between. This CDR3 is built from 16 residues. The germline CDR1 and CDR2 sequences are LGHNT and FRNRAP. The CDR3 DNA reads TGTGCTAGTGGTTTGGTAACAAGCTCTGGGGCCAACGTCCTGACTTTC. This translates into CASGLVTSSGANVLTF.

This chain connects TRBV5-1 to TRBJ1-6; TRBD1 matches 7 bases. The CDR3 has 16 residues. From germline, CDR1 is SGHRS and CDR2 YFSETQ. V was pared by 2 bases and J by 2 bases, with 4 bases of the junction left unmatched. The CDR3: CASSFDRAAYNSPLHF. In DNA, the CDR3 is TGCGCCAGCAGCTTTGACAGGGCGGCCTATAATTCACCCCTCCACTTT.

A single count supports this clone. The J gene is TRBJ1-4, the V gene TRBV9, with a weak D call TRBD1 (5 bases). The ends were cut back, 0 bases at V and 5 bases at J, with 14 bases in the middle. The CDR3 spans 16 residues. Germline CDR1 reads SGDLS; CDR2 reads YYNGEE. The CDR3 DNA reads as TGTGCCAGCAGCGTAGGCAGGGATGTAGGGAATGAAAAACTGTTTTTT. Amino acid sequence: CASSVGRDVGNEKLFF.

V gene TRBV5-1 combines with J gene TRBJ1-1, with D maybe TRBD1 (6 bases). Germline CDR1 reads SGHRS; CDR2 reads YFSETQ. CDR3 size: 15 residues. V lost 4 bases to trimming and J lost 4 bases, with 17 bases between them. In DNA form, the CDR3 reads TGCGCCAGCAGCCTCGGGAGGGGGGCAGGCACTGAAGCTTTCTTT. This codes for CASSLGRGAGTEAFF.

The CDR3 sequence: CASSKSGQGLLEQYF. CDR3 nucleotides: TGTGCCAGCAGTAAATCGGGACAGGGCCTGCTGGAGCAGTACTTC. This chain connects TRBV28 to TRBJ2-7; the match to TRBD1 covers 9 bases. Trimming at V came to 5 bases and at J to 7 bases, leaving 12 bases not matched to a gene. The germline V gene encodes CDR1 MDHEN and CDR2 SYDVKM. CDR3 size: 15 residues. The full variable domain, completed using reference TRBV28 and TRBJ2-7, is DVKVTQSSRYLVKRTGEKVFLECVQDMDHENMFWYRQDPGLGLRLIYFSYDVKMKEKGDIPEGYSVSREKKERFSLILESASTNQTSMYLCASSKSGQGLLEQYFGPGTRLTVT.

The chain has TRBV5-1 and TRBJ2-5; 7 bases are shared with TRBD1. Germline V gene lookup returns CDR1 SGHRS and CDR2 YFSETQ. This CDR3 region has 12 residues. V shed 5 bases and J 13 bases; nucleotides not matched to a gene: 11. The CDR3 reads CASRFGQERRYF. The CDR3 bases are TGCGCCAGCAGATTTGGACAGGAACGCCGGTACTTC.

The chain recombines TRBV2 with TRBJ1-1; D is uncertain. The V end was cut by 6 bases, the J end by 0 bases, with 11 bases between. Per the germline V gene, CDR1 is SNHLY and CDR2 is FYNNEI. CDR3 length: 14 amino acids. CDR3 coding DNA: TGTGCCAGCAGAAAGCGGGCTATGAACACTGAAGCTTTCTTT. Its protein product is CASRKRAMNTEAFF.

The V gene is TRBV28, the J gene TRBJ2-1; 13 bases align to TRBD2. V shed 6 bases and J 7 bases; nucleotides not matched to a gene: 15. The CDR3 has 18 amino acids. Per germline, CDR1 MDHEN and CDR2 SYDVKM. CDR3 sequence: CASRQIGLLAGGSNEQFF. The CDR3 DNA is TGTGCCAGCAGACAAATCGGCCTACTAGCGGGGGGGAGTAATGAGCAGTTCTTC.

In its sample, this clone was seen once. The CDR3 sequence: CAISESIGVRKEDSTEAFF. The CDR3 nucleotides are TGTGCCATCAGTGAGTCCATCGGAGTAAGAAAGGAGGATAGCACTGAAGCTTTCTTT. V usage is TRBV10-3 and J usage is TRBJ1-1; no clear D gene. V was pared by 0 bases and J by 4 bases, with 24 bases between. The germline V gene has CDR1 ENHRY and CDR2 SYGVKD. The CDR3 is made up of 19 amino acids.

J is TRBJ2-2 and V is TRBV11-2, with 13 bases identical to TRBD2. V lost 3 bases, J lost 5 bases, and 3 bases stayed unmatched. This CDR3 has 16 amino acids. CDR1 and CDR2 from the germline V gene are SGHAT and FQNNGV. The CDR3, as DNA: TGTGCCAGCAGCTTCGGGACTAGCGGGGTGACCGGGGAGCTGTTTTTT. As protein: CASSFGTSGVTGELFF.